This TCR beta chain was documented in a study of blood T cell repertoires in COVID-19. Method: immunoSEQ multiplex PCR; TCRdb's copy keeps in-frame clones and lacks some. The sample holds roughly 500,000 clones, roughly nine tenths seen once. This study enrolled people aged about 18 to 100 from roughly 22 US geographic areas. Cohort 3 donors were reported recovered after two negative PCRs, clearance, or symptom resolution. The specimen was PBMCs or T cells enriched from blood (not recorded which). The TCR comes from a woman aged 55-70 years who had recovered from COVID-19.

DNA of the CDR3: TGTGCCAGCAGCTTATCCGGTCCCTCCTCTGGAAACACCATATATTTT. Its translation is CASSLSGPSSGNTIYF. The chain couples TRBV5-5 to TRBJ1-3, with D unclear. Germline V CDR1 and CDR2: SGHKS, YYEKEE (reference sequence). CDR3 length equals 16 residues. V lost 2 bases, J lost 0 bases, and 12 bases lay in between.